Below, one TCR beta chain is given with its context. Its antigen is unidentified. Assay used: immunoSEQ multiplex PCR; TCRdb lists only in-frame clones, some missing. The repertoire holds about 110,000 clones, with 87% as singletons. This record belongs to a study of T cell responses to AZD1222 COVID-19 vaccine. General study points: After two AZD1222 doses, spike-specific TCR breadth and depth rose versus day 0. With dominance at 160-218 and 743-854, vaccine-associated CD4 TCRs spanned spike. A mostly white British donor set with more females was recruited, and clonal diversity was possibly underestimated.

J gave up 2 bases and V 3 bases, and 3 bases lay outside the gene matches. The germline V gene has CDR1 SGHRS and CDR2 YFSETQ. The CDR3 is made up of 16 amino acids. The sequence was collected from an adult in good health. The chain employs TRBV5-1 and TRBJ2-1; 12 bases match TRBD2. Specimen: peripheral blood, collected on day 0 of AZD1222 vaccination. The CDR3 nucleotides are TGCGCCAGCAGCTCTGCTAGCGGGAGGGCCTACAATGAGCAGTTCTTC. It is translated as CASSSASGRAYNEQFF.